This T cell receptor beta chain comes out of a study of metastatic and nonmetastatic thyroid tumors. For the study at large: Repertoires of blood and of tissue (tumor or nodule) from malignant and benign thyroid patients were compared.

TCRdb called clones again from the PCR reads with MiXCR. Seen here are 35,000 to 50,000 clones, around 28% observed once, and the top ten hold 9.9%. Not a single patient had been given any form of treatment at any point before undergoing thyroid surgery. CDR3 length: 14 amino acids. Germline loops: CDR1 MNHNS, CDR2 SASEGT. V lost 6 bases and J 7 bases, leaving 13 bases between the germline ends. This clone is medium-sized by share. Sample: blood. The source of this sequence is a male donor with papillary thyroid cancer or a benign thyroid nodule (not recorded which). Some clones in this sample may be carry-over from other donors' samples. The V call is TRBV6-1, the J call TRBJ1-6; unclear D gene. CDR3: CASSATATNSPLHF. CDR3 coding DNA: TGTGCCAGCAGCGCGACCGCTACCAATTCACCCCTCCACTTT.